These 27 T cell receptor beta chains came from one sample sequenced in a study of blood T cell repertoires in COVID-19. Profiling relied on immunoSEQ multiplex PCR, and the TCRdb table lists in-frame clones only, not all of them. The sample contains roughly 100,000 clones, around 90% of which appear only once. Sequencing was carried out using peripheral blood. The receptors originated from a man aged 18 to 35 with acute or convalescent COVID-19.

This chain links TRBV6-8 with TRBJ1-4; the D gene is possibly TRBD1 (5 bases). V was pared by 11 bases and J by 6 bases, with 16 bases between. The CDR3 length is 13 residues. CDR1 is MNHGY, CDR2 SAAAGT, per germline. CDR3 region: CALRDGLYEKLFF. In DNA form, the CDR3 reads TGTGCCTTGCGGGACGGTCTTTATGAAAAACTGTTTTTT.

V usage is TRBV9 and J usage is TRBJ2-1; possibly TRBD1 for D (5 bases). The CDR3 consists of 13 residues. The V gene's germline CDR1 is SGDLS and CDR2 YYNGEE. The V end lost 5 bases, the J end lost 8 bases, and 14 bases lay between the germline ends. CDR3 region: CASRPLVRDEQFF. The CDR3 nucleotides are TGTGCCAGCAGGCCCCTCGTCAGGGATGAGCAGTTCTTC.

V usage is TRBV14 and J usage is TRBJ2-1; 11 positions match TRBD2. The V and J ends lost 4 bases and 5 bases, in that order; junction bases with no gene match: 10. CDR1 is SGHDN and CDR2 is FVKESK in the germline V gene. The CDR3 contains 17 residues. CDR3 loop: CASSPTLLAGVNNEQFF. CDR3 coding DNA: TGTGCCAGCAGCCCCACTTTACTAGCGGGGGTTAACAATGAGCAGTTCTTC.

This chain links TRBV19 with TRBJ1-5; D possibly corresponds to TRBD1 (6 bases). The V gene lost 4 bases and the J gene lost 8 bases, with 18 bases spanning the gap. Germline CDR1 is LNHDA and CDR2 is SQIVND (reference sequence). CDR3 length: 15 residues. The CDR3 protein is CASSTGQTDKKPQHF. In DNA, the CDR3 is TGTGCCAGTAGTACCGGACAGACCGATAAGAAGCCCCAGCATTTT.

This clone was seen just once. The chain carries TRBV3-1 (or the pseudogene TRBV3-2) and TRBJ1-1; 7 positions agree with TRBD1. The V and J ends lost 1 base and 4 bases, in that order; junction bases with no gene match: 3. Germline CDR1 reads LGHDT; CDR2 reads YNNKEL (reference sequence). The length of the CDR3 is 14 residues. DNA of the CDR3: TGTGCCAGCAGCCAAGCAGGGGGGACCACTGAAGCTTTCTTT. Its translation: CASSQAGGTTEAFF.

The rearrangement uses TRBV4-1 and TRBJ2-2; no firm D call. Germline V gene lookup returns CDR1 MGHRA and CDR2 YSYEKL. The CDR3 length is 14 residues. Trimming took 0 bases from V and 7 from J, leaving 9 bases between them. For the CDR3, the DNA is TGCGCCAGCAGCCAAGATGTGGTCAGCGGGGAGCTGTTTTTT. Its protein is CASSQDVVSGELFF.

The V gene is TRBV7-9, the J gene TRBJ1-6, with 7 bases fitting TRBD1. Germline V gives CDR1 SEHNR, CDR2 FQNEAQ (reference sequence). This CDR3 spans 15 amino acids. Trimming at V came to 5 bases and at J to 10 bases, leaving 11 bases not matched to a gene. CDR3 in amino acids: CASSKGAGQGSPLHF. The CDR3 DNA reads as TGTGCCAGCAGCAAGGGGGCGGGGCAGGGATCACCCCTCCACTTT. The full variable domain, with the rest looked up from reference TRBV7-9 and TRBJ1-6, is DTGVSQNPRHKITKRGQNVTFRCDPISEHNRLYWYRQTLGQGPEFLTYFQNEAQLEKSRLLSDRFSAERPKGSFSTLEIQRTEQGDSAMYLCASSKGAGQGSPLHFGNGTRLTVT.

The chain employs TRBV9 and TRBJ1-2, with TRBD1 matching 8 bases. Losses at the gene ends were 0 bases for V and 5 bases for J; bases not matched to a gene: 9. This CDR3 region has 16 residues. The V gene's germline CDR1 is SGDLS and CDR2 YYNGEE. The CDR3: CASSVAQDRVGYGYTF. In nucleotides, the CDR3 is TGTGCCAGCAGCGTAGCCCAGGACAGGGTCGGGTATGGCTACACCTTC.

The chain uses TRBV5-1 and TRBJ1-1; no reliable D call. V lost 1 base, J lost 0 bases, and 7 bases lay in between. The CDR3 extends over 14 amino acids. Germline loops: CDR1 SGHRS, CDR2 YFSETQ. For the CDR3, the DNA is TGCGCCAGCAGCTTGAATACAATGAACACTGAAGCTTTCTTT. Translated: CASSLNTMNTEAFF.

The rearrangement joins TRBV27 to TRBJ2-5, with 10 bases aligning to TRBD1. The V gene's germline CDR1 is MNHEY and CDR2 SMNVEV (reference sequence). V trimming: 6 bases; J trimming: 5 bases; junction bases outside the gene matches: 3. CDR3 size: 13 residues. CDR3 region: CASRTGGGETQYF. For the CDR3, the DNA is TGTGCCAGCAGGACAGGGGGCGGGGAGACCCAGTACTTC.

CDR3 in DNA: TGTGCCTGGGGGCTCGGAGGTGACGAGCAGTACTTC. As protein: CAWGLGGDEQYF. The gene calls are TRBV30 and TRBJ2-7, with a possible D match to TRBD2 (5 bases). Trimming stripped 5 bases from V and 5 bases from J, with 13 bases between. The CDR3 length is 12 residues. Germline V gives CDR1 GTSNPN, CDR2 SVGIG (reference sequence).

The chain uses TRBV6-5 and TRBJ1-3, with D perhaps TRBD1 (6 bases). The V gene's germline CDR1 is MNHEY and CDR2 SVGAGI. Trimming stripped 0 bases from V and 0 bases from J, with 6 bases between. The CDR3 is made up of 15 amino acids. CDR3 coding DNA: TGTGCCAGCAGTTACTCAGGGGGCTCTGGAAACACCATATATTTT. It yields the protein CASSYSGGSGNTIYF.

This sequence joins TRBV5-6 and TRBJ2-5; D is ambiguous. Germline V gene lookup returns CDR1 SGHDT and CDR2 YYEEEE. The CDR3 consists of 16 residues. V lost 1 base and J 5 bases, leaving 18 bases between the germline ends. The chain's CDR3 is CASSLSLAAPGETQYF. Here the CDR3 DNA reads TGTGCCAGCAGCTTGAGTTTAGCCGCCCCCGGGGAGACCCAGTACTTC.

The genes are TRBV5-4 and TRBJ2-7, with TRBD1 matching over 10 bases. The CDR3 consists of 15 residues. Germline values: CDR1 SGHNT, CDR2 YYREEE (reference sequence). The V gene end was trimmed by 4 bases and the J gene end by 4 bases; junction bases not matched to a gene: 8. The CDR3 coding sequence is TGTGCCAGCAGCAACCCCGGGACAGGGGTGTACGAGCAGTACTTC. The encoded protein is CASSNPGTGVYEQYF.

The chain links TRBV2 to TRBJ1-1, with D uncertain. Germline lookup yields CDR1 SNHLY and CDR2 FYNNEI. The CDR3 loop spans 14 amino acids. Between the trimmed V and J ends, which lost 1 base and 5 bases, there was a span of 11 bases. The CDR3 sequence: CASSEVSAATEAFF. CDR3 DNA sequence: TGTGCCAGCAGTGAAGTCAGTGCGGCTACTGAAGCTTTCTTT.

This clone was recorded a few times. The rearrangement links TRBV4-1 to TRBJ2-5, with 11 bases identical to TRBD2. Germline lookup yields CDR1 MGHRA and CDR2 YSYEKL. The length of the CDR3 is 17 residues. V was clipped by 1 base and J by 3 bases; unmatched bases: 7. The CDR3 nucleotides read TGCGCCAGCAGCCAAGGAACGCTAGCGGGGGGAGAAGAGACCCAGTACTTC. Translating it yields CASSQGTLAGGEETQYF.

The gene calls are TRBV5-1 and TRBJ1-4, with 8 bases fitting TRBD1. The CDR3 length is 18 residues. Germline trimming cut 0 bases from V and 0 bases from J; bases unmatched to any gene: 7. Germline V gene lookup returns CDR1 SGHRS and CDR2 YFSETQ. CDR3 in amino acids: CASSLEGQAPSTNEKLFF. The CDR3 bases are TGCGCCAGCAGCTTGGAGGGACAGGCCCCCTCAACTAATGAAAAACTGTTTTTT.

V is TRBV5-4 and J is TRBJ1-1, with 7 bases fitting TRBD1. J lost 3 bases, V lost 4 bases, and 12 bases had no gene match. The CDR3 consists of 16 residues. Germline CDR1 and CDR2: SGHNT and YYREEE (reference sequence). CDR3 loop: CASSPAEGTVDTEAFF. DNA of the CDR3: TGTGCCAGCAGCCCGGCCGAGGGGACAGTTGACACTGAAGCTTTCTTT.

The chain employs TRBV7-9 and TRBJ1-2, with 7 bases identical to TRBD1. Per germline, CDR1 SEHNR and CDR2 FQNEAQ (reference sequence). The CDR3 extends over 15 amino acids. The V segment lost 1 base and the J segment 5 bases; nucleotides outside the gene matches: 7. CDR3 amino acids: CASSLGDRSLYGYTF. CDR3 nucleotide sequence: TGTGCCAGCAGCTTAGGGGACAGATCACTATATGGCTACACCTTC.

The V gene is TRBV7-9, the J gene TRBJ1-2; the match to TRBD1 covers 7 bases. The CDR3 contains 16 residues. In germline, CDR1 is SEHNR, CDR2 FQNEAQ (reference sequence). The ends lost 4 bases at V and 4 bases at J; junction bases unmatched: 12. CDR3 residues: CASSSGQAAVAYGYTF. The CDR3 nucleotides are TGTGCCAGCAGCTCCGGACAGGCTGCAGTTGCCTATGGCTACACCTTC.

The rearrangement uses TRBV7-8 and TRBJ1-5; D remains ambiguous. The CDR3 is 15 residues long. The germline gives CDR1 SGHVS, CDR2 FQNEAQ. The V end was cut by 5 bases, the J end by 0 bases, with 11 bases between. CDR3 amino acids: CASSLTHVSNQPQHF. In nucleotides, the CDR3 is TGTGCCAGCAGCCTAACACACGTTAGCAATCAGCCCCAGCATTTT.

The chain joins TRBV19 to TRBJ1-2, with 8 bases lining up with TRBD1. Trimming took 8 bases from V and 5 from J; bases not matched to a gene: 10. The length of the CDR3 is 14 residues. Germline V lookup: CDR1 LNHDA, CDR2 SQIVND (reference sequence). The CDR3 region is CASAWTGLGYGYTF. For the CDR3, the DNA is TGTGCCAGTGCATGGACAGGGCTTGGGTATGGCTACACCTTC.

This clone was recorded only once. The chain uses TRBV11-2 and TRBJ1-2; D uncertain. The CDR3 contains 15 residues. V was shortened by 0 bases and J by 7 bases, with 15 bases between the two germline ends. CDR1 is SGHAT and CDR2 is FQNNGV in the germline V gene. CDR3 in amino acids: CASSLDQTLRGGYTF. DNA of the CDR3: TGTGCCAGCAGCTTAGACCAGACGCTCCGGGGTGGCTACACCTTC.

V gene TRBV5-5 combines with J gene TRBJ1-6; TRBD1 matches 9 bases. The CDR3 runs to 15 residues. CDR1 is SGHKS, CDR2 YYEKEE, per germline (reference sequence). The V gene end was trimmed by 2 bases and the J gene end by 5 bases; junction bases not matched to a gene: 2. The DNA for the CDR3 is TGTGCCAGCAGCTTAACAGGGGGCAATAATTCACCCCTCCACTTT. Encoded protein: CASSLTGGNNSPLHF.

The V gene is TRBV10-3, the J gene TRBJ1-5; TRBD1 matches at 10 bases. V trimming: 6 bases; J trimming: 4 bases; junction bases outside the gene matches: 6. Germline lookup yields CDR1 ENHRY and CDR2 SYGVKD. The CDR3 has 15 residues. The CDR3 DNA follows: TGTGCCATCAGCTTGACAGGGGGCTCAAATCAGCCCCAGCATTTT. Translation gives CAISLTGGSNQPQHF.

This sequence joins TRBV18 and TRBJ1-1, with a possible D match to TRBD1 (6 bases). V lost 5 bases and J lost 1, with 11 bases in between. The CDR3 contains 14 residues. Germline V gene data show CDR1 as KGHSH and CDR2 as LQKENI. CDR3 nucleotides: TGTGCCAGCTCAACTCCGGGACAGAACACTGAAGCTTTCTTT. This codes for CASSTPGQNTEAFF.

The J gene is TRBJ1-2, the V gene TRBV2; 8 bases fit TRBD1. V dropped 3 bases and J dropped 0; count of bases not matched to a gene: 9. Germline V lookup: CDR1 SNHLY, CDR2 FYNNEI. This CDR3 spans 17 amino acids. In DNA, the CDR3 is TGTGCCAGCAGTGACGGACAGGGCCCCGAAGCTAACTATGGCTACACCTTC. It encodes CASSDGQGPEANYGYTF.